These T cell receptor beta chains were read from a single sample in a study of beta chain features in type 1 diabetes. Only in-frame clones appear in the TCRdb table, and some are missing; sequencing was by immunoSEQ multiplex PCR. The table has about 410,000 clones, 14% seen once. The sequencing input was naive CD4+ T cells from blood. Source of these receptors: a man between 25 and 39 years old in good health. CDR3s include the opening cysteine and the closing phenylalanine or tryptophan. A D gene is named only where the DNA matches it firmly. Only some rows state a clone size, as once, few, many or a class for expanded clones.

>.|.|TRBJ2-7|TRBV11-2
TGTGCCAGCAGCACACGTAACGGGTTCGCCGAGCAGTACTTC
CASSTRNGFAEQYF
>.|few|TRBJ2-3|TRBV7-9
TGTGCCAGCAGCCCCGGTTGGCCAGACCAGAACACAGATACGCAGTATTTT
CASSPGWPDQNTDTQYF
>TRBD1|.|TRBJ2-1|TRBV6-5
TGTGCCAGCAGTTACCCGACCGGGACAGGGCTCCATGAGCAGTTCTTC
CASSYPTGTGLHEQFF
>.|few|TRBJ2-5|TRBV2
TGTGCCAGCAGTGAGCCGGAGACCCAGTACTTC
CASSEPETQYF
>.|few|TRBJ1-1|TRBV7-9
TGTGCCAGCAGCCGCGTGGGAGGACTCACTGAAGCTTTCTTT
CASSRVGGLTEAFF
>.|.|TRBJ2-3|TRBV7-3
TGTGCCAGCAGCTTAACGGAAAATACGCAGTATTTT
CASSLTENTQYF
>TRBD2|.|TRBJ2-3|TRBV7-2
TGTGCCAGCAGCGGGCTAGCGGGGGGCCGCACAGATACGCAGTATTTT
CASSGLAGGRTDTQYF
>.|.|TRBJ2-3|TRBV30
TGTGCCTGGAGTGTCAACATTGTGGGTACGCAGTATTTT
CAWSVNIVGTQYF
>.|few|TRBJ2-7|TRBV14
TGTGCCAGCAGCCAAGATGCTGGGGGCATTGCCGAGCAGTACTTC
CASSQDAGGIAEQYF
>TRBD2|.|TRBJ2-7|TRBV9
TGTGCCAGCAGCGTCCTAGCGGATAGCTCCTACGAGCAGTACTTC
CASSVLADSSYEQYF
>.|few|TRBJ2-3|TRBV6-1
TGTGCCAGCAGTGAAGAACTCGGAAGCAGAAGCACAGATACGCAGTATTTT
CASSEELGSRSTDTQYF
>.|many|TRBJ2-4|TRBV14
TGTGCCAGCAGCCAAGAGCTAGCCAAAAACATTCAGTACTTC
CASSQELAKNIQYF
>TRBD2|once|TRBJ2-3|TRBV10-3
TGTGCCATCAGTGGGTTAGGACTAGCGGTTAGCACAGATACGCAGTATTTT
CAISGLGLAVSTDTQYF
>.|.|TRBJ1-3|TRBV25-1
TGTGCCAGCAGTGAATTAGGCGGCAGCTTCTCTGGAAACACCATATATTTT
CASSELGGSFSGNTIYF
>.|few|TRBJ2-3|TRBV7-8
TGTGCCAGCAGCTCTCTAGAAGCGCAGTATTTT
CASSSLEAQYF
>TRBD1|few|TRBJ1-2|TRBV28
TGTGCCAGCAGCAGGACAGGGTCTAATGCTGGCTACACCTTC
CASSRTGSNAGYTF
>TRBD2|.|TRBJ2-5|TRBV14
TGTGCGCACTACGCGGGGGAGTCCCCGGAGACCCAGTACTTC
CAHYAGESPETQYF
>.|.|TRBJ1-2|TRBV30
TGTGCCTGGTCCGCTAACTATGGCTACACCTTC
CAWSANYGYTF
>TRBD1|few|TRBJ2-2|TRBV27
TGTGCCAGCAGCTCACCCCGGGACAGGGGGCTCACCGGGGAGCTGTTTTTT
CASSSPRDRGLTGELFF
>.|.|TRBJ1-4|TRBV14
TGTGCCAGCAGCCAACTCAAAGGAGGACTGTTTTTT
CASSQLKGGLFF
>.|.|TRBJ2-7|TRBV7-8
TGTGCCAGCACCCGGGGTGTCCAAGGGATTCCCTACGAGCAGTACTTC
CASTRGVQGIPYEQYF
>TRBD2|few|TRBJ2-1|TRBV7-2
TGTGCCAGCAGCCCACCGGGACTAGCGGGGGAAAATGAGCAGTTCTTC
CASSPPGLAGENEQFF